Listed below are T cell receptor beta chains from one sample, sequenced in a study of cytotoxic CD8 clonotypes in ibrutinib-treated CLL. Data came from immunoSEQ multiplex PCR; TCRdb stores just in-frame clones and leaves some out. The table has approximately 170,000 clones, around nine tenths seen once; the top ten hold around 2.7%. Specimen: PBMCs, collected at disease progression, from a patient treated with ibrutinib. The origin of the receptors is a human donor with chronic lymphocytic leukemia. The CDR3 runs from the conserved cysteine through the conserved F or W. A D gene is named only where the DNA matches it firmly. Some rows mark clone size as missing; the rest say once, few, many or name a class of expanded clone.

-	-	12	TRBJ2-5	TRBV7-6	CASSRTEETQYF	TGTGCCAGCAGCCGGACCGAAGAGACCCAGTACTTC
-	TRBD1	15	TRBJ2-5	TRBV6-6	CASRTRTGGGETQYF	TGTGCCAGCAGAACTCGGACAGGGGGCGGGGAGACCCAGTACTTC
-	-	13	TRBJ1-3	TRBV4-2	CASSPRQDNTIYF	TGTGCCAGCAGCCCCCGACAGGATAACACCATATATTTT
-	-	16	TRBJ1-2	TRBV18	CASSREGDSSNYGYTF	TGTGCCAGTTCGCGTGAGGGCGATAGTAGTAACTATGGCTACACCTTC
-	-	19	TRBJ2-5	TRBV9	CASSAGSWGWGRGVETQYF	TGTGCCAGCAGCGCCGGGTCCTGGGGCTGGGGCAGGGGTGTAGAGACCCAGTACTTC
-	-	14	TRBJ1-2	TRBV2	CASSEEGRRYGYTF	TGTGCCAGCAGTGAAGAAGGGAGGCGCTATGGCTACACCTTC
-	-	15	TRBJ1-2	TRBV6-5	CASIPNRQANYGYTF	TGTGCCAGCATCCCCAATCGCCAGGCTAACTATGGCTACACCTTC
-	-	12	TRBJ2-5	TRBV5-1	CASSPHRETQYF	TGCGCCAGCAGCCCCCACCGGGAGACCCAGTACTTC
-	-	12	TRBJ2-1	TRBV6-5	CASRALTNEQFF	TGTGCCAGCAGGGCCCTGACTAATGAGCAGTTCTTC
-	TRBD2	15	TRBJ2-5	TRBV18	CASSLNGGDQETQYF	TGTGCCAGCTCTCTAAACGGGGGGGACCAAGAGACCCAGTACTTC
-	TRBD1	15	TRBJ2-3	TRBV30	CASTGGDSSTDTQYF	TGTGCCTCGACAGGGGGCGACTCTAGCACAGATACGCAGTATTTT
-	-	15	TRBJ1-4	TRBV9	CASSLTGTTNEKLFF	TGTGCCAGCAGCTTAACAGGGACAACTAATGAAAAACTGTTTTTT
-	-	14	TRBJ2-6	TRBV6-5	CASSYSTTLDVLTF	TGTGCCAGCAGTTACTCGACCACCCTGGACGTCCTGACTTTC
-	TRBD1	14	TRBJ2-1	TRBV19	CASRPGTAQGEQFF	TGTGCCAGTAGGCCCGGGACAGCCCAAGGGGAGCAGTTCTTC
-	-	17	TRBJ2-3	TRBV4-2	CASSRPEGSRSTDTQYF	TGTGCCAGCAGCCGCCCTGAGGGGAGTCGGAGCACAGATACGCAGTATTTT
-	-	12	TRBJ2-7	TRBV29-1	CSASWGGYEQYF	TGCAGCGCCAGTTGGGGTGGCTACGAGCAGTACTTC
-	TRBD1	13	TRBJ2-7	TRBV5-6	CASSWGTGGEQYF	TGTGCCAGCAGCTGGGGGACAGGGGGCGAGCAGTACTTC
-	-	13	TRBJ1-2	TRBV9	CASSVDGVGGYTF	TGTGCCAGCAGCGTAGACGGGGTAGGAGGCTACACCTTC
-	-	12	TRBJ2-1	TRBV15	CATSRERNEQFF	TGTGCCACCAGCAGAGAGAGAAATGAGCAGTTCTTC
-	-	21	TRBJ1-1	TRBV14	CASSQLDPTTFPAQLNTEAFF	TGTGCCAGCAGCCAATTAGACCCCACAACCTTCCCCGCCCAATTGAACACTGAAGCTTTCTTT
-	TRBD2	17	TRBJ2-5	TRBV4-1	CASSQELGLARQETQYF	TGCGCCAGCAGCCAAGAACTGGGACTAGCGCGCCAAGAGACCCAGTACTTC
once	-	15	TRBJ1-5	TRBV6-1	CASSELGVGNQPQHF	TGTGCCAGCAGTGAATTAGGGGTAGGCAATCAGCCCCAGCATTTT
few	-	17	TRBJ1-5	TRBV5-6	CASSYATGDLGNQPQHF	TGTGCCAGCAGCTACGCGACAGGAGATCTTGGCAATCAGCCCCAGCATTTT